This T cell receptor beta chain emerged from a study of T cells in localized non-small cell lung cancer. Assay used: immunoSEQ multiplex PCR; TCRdb lists only in-frame clones, some missing. This table has over 950 clones, 25% to 30% appearing once. Judged by abundance, this clone is medium-sized (0.01 to 0.1%). The TCR sequence derives from a male donor aged 60 or over with stage II squamous cell lung carcinoma. The source was normal lung tissue next to the tumor, collected before any cancer treatment.

CDR3 in DNA: TGTGCCAGCAGTGCGACAGGGCGAGGCACTGAAGCTTTCTTT. Protein product: CASSATGRGTEAFF. The chain employs TRBV6-8 and TRBJ1-1, with 7 bases aligning to TRBD1. Germline V CDR1 and CDR2: MNHGY, SAAAGT. After removal of 5 bases from V and 4 bases from J, the junction contained 7 bases not matched to a gene. The CDR3 is made up of 14 amino acids.